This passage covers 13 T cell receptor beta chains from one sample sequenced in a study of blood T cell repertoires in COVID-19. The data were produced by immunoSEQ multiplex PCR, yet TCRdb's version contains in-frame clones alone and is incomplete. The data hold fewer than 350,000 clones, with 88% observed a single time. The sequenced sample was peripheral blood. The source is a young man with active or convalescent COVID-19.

The CDR3 region is CASSPHLLTGSQAYEQYF. CDR3 in DNA: TGTGCCAGCAGTCCTCATTTATTGACAGGGTCTCAAGCCTACGAGCAGTACTTC. The gene calls are TRBV2 and TRBJ2-7, with 7 bases that match TRBD1. CDR1 is SNHLY, CDR2 FYNNEI, per germline. CDR3 length equals 18 residues. Unmatched junction bases numbered 18, after V lost 5 bases and J lost 2 bases.

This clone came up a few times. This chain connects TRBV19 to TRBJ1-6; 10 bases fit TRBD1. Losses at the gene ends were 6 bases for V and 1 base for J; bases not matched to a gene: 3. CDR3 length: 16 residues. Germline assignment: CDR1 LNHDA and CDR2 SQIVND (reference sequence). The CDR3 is CASRGQGVSYNSPLHF. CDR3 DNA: TGTGCCAGTAGAGGACAGGGGGTATCCTATAATTCACCCCTCCACTTT.

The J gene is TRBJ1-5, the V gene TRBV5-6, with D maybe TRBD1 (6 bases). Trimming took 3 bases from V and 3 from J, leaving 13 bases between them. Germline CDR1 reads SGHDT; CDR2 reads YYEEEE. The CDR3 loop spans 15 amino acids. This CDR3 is CASSWGPMDNQPQHF. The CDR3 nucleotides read TGTGCCAGCAGCTGGGGGCCGATGGACAATCAGCCCCAGCATTTT.

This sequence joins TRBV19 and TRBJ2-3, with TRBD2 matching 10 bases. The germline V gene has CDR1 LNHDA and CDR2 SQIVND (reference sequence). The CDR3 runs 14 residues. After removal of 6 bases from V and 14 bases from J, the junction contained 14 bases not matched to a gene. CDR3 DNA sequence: TGTGCCAGTAGCTCTAGCGGGGGAACAGTTCGTTGGTATTTT. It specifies CASSSSGGTVRWYF.

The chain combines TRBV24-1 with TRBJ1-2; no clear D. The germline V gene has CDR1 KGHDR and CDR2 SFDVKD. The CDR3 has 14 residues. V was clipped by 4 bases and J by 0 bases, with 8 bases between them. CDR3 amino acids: CATSDPDSNYGYTF. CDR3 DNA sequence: TGTGCCACCAGTGACCCAGACTCTAACTATGGCTACACCTTC.

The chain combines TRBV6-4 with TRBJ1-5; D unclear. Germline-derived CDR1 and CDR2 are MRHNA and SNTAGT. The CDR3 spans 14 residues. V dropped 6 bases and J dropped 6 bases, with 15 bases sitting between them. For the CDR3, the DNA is TGTGCCAGCAGGACATGGGGAGTAAGTCAGCCCCAGCATTTT. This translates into CASRTWGVSQPQHF.

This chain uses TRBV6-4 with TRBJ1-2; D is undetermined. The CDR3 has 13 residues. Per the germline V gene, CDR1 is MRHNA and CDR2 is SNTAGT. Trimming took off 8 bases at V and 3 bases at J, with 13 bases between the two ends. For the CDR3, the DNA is TGTGCCAGCCCTCCCGGGTCGGACTATGGCTACACCTTC. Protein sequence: CASPPGSDYGYTF.

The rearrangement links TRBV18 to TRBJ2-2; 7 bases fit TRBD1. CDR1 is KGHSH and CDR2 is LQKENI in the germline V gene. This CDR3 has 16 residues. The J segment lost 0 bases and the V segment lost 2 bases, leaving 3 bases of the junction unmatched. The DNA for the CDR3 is TGTGCCAGCTCACCAGCGACAGGGACGAACACCGGGGAGCTGTTTTTT. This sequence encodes CASSPATGTNTGELFF.

Here the CDR3 DNA reads TGTGCCAGCAGCCAAACGCTGGACAACCGGGGGAATTCACCCCTCCACTTT. Amino acids: CASSQTLDNRGNSPLHF. This chain uses TRBV11-2 with TRBJ1-6; D perhaps matches TRBD1 (5 bases). V gave up 5 bases and J gave up 7 bases, with 21 bases separating them. The length of the CDR3 is 17 residues. Looked up from germline, CDR1 is SGHAT and CDR2 is FQNNGV.

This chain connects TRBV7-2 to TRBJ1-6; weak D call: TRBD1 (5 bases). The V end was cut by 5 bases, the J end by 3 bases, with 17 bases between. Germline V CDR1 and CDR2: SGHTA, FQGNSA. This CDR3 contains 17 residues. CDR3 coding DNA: TGTGCCAGCAGCCCCGACGGGGGTCGGATCTATAATTCACCCCTCCACTTT. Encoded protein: CASSPDGGRIYNSPLHF. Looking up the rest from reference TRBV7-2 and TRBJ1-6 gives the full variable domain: GAGVSQSPSNKVTEKGKDVELRCDPISGHTALYWYRQSLGQGLEFLIYFQGNSAPDKSGLPSDRFSAERTGGSVSTLTIQRTQQEDSAVYLCASSPDGGRIYNSPLHFGNGTRLTVT.

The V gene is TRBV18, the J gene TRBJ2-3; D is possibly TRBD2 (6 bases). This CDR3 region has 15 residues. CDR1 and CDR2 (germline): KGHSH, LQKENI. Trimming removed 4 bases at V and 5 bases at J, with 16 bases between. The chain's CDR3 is CASSLIQEGVDTQYF. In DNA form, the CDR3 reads TGTGCCAGCTCACTCATCCAGGAGGGTGTAGATACGCAGTATTTT. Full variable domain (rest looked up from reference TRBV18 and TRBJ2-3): NAGVMQNPRHLVRRRGQEARLRCSPMKGHSHVYWYRQLPEEGLKFMVYLQKENIIDESGMPKERFSAEFPKEGPSILRIQQVVRGDSAAYFCASSLIQEGVDTQYFGPGTRLTVL.

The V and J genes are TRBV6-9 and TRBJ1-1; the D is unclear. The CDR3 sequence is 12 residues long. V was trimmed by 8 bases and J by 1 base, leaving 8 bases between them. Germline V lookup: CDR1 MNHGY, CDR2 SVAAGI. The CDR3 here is CASGRENTEAFF. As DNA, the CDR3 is TGTGCCAGCGGGAGGGAGAACACTGAAGCTTTCTTT.

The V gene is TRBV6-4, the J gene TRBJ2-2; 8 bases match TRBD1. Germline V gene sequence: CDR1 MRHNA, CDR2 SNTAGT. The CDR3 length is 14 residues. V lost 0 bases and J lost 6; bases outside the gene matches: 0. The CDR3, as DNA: TGTGCCAGCAGTGACTCGACAGGGGCCGGGGAGCTGTTTTTT. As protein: CASSDSTGAGELFF.